The next 24 T cell receptor beta chains were all read from a single sample in a study of T cell clonality in common variable immunodeficiency. Generated by immunoSEQ multiplex PCR, the TCRdb table keeps only in-frame clones and is missing some. Recorded here are around 50,000 clones, none singletons. Sample: peripheral blood mononuclear cells. The receptors here all came from a person between 18 and 75 years old in good health.

This clone occurred many times. The DNA ends 3 residues before the CDR3 does, and the rest of the CDR3 is filled in from the germline J gene. V usage is TRBV2 and J usage is TRBJ2-3; D may be TRBD2 (5 bases). Per germline, CDR1 SNHLY and CDR2 FYNNEI. V lost 11 bases and J lost 2, with 11 bases in between. The length of the CDR3 is 12 residues. The sequenced part of the CDR3 DNA is TGTGCCGTCCGGGGAGACACAGATACG. It yields the protein CAVRGDTDT. The whole CDR3 sequence reads CAVRGDTDTQYF.

This clone was observed many times. The observed sequence ends 3 residues before the CDR3 terminus, with the missing tail filled in from the germline J gene. The chain couples TRBV29-1 to TRBJ1-2; D uncertain. Deletions cut 4 bases from V and 1 base from J, with 19 bases between. Germline CDR1 and CDR2: SQVTM and ANQGSEA. This CDR3 spans 16 amino acids. CDR3 DNA, as far as it was read: TGCAGCGTTGTTGACCGACCTGACAAGGATAACTATGGC. It codes for CSVVDRPDKDNYG. The whole CDR3 sequence reads CSVVDRPDKDNYGYTF.

This clone was observed a handful of times. Mismatch with germline at one junction end may stem from a read error. The CDR3 end falls 3 residues outside the read, so it is completed with the germline J gene. Other nucleotide sequences from this sample produce the same CDR3. V is TRBV5-1 and J is TRBJ1-3, with a weak D call TRBD1 (6 bases). Germline values: CDR1 SGHRS, CDR2 YFSETQ. This CDR3 has 15 residues. Partial CDR3 DNA: TGCGCCAGCAGCTTGACCCCCAGGGGCGGAAACACA. This gives the protein CASSLTPRGGNT. The full CDR3 is CASSLTPRGGNTIYF.

As to this clone: Read data end 3 residues before the CDR3 end; the end is taken from the germline J gene. The chain is built from TRBV7-9 and TRBJ1-2; the D is unclear. The CDR3 consists of 14 residues. Germline V gene data show CDR1 as SEHNR and CDR2 as FQNEAQ (reference sequence). The covered CDR3 bases are TGTGCCAGCAGCTTATCCCCCACCTCCTACGAC. This sequence encodes CASSLSPTSYD. The whole CDR3 region reads CASSLSPTSYDYTF. The full variable domain, in which reference TRBV7-9 and TRBJ1-2 provide the parts outside the CDR3, is DTGVSQNPRHKITKRGQNVTFRCDPISEHNRLYWYRQTLGQGPEFLTYFQNEAQLEKSRLLSDRFSAERPKGSFSTLEIQRTEQGDSAMYLCASSLSPTSYDYTFGSGTRLTVV.

This clone was observed at least ten times. The CDR3 end is not reached by the read, which stops 3 residues before it; the germline J gene fills it in. The chain joins TRBV5-1 to TRBJ2-4; TRBD1 matches 11 bases. Per germline, CDR1 SGHRS and CDR2 YFSETQ. The CDR3 is 16 amino acids. Unmatched junction bases numbered 3, after V lost 4 bases and J lost 0 bases. CDR3 region: CASSVGTGGAKNIQYF. CDR3 DNA, as far as it was read: TGCGCCAGCAGCGTAGGGACAGGGGGAGCCAAAAACATT.

This clone has a count of ten or more. Coverage ceases 3 residues before the CDR3 finishes, and the germline J gene fills in the end. The rearrangement joins TRBV6-2 or TRBV6-3 to TRBJ1-1; D is uncertain. The V end lost 6 bases, the J end lost 4 bases, and 9 bases lay between the germline ends. From germline, CDR1 is MNHEY and CDR2 SVGEGT. The CDR3 contains 12 residues. Partial CDR3 DNA: TGTGCCAGCAGCCACCCGGGCACTGAA. Its translation is CASSHPGTE. The complete CDR3 reads CASSHPGTEAFF.

This clone appeared many times. Read sequence stops 3 residues before the CDR3 end, and the germline J gene provides the missing end. The genes are TRBV20-1 and TRBJ2-4, with 8 bases fitting TRBD2. The germline V gene has CDR1 DFQATT and CDR2 SNEGSKA (reference sequence). CDR3 size: 16 residues. CDR3 sequence reads: CSARAMGGGPIETQYF. Incomplete CDR3 DNA: TGCAGTGCTAGGGCCATGGGCGGGGGGCCAATAGAGACT.

This clone was seen many times. Coverage ceases 3 residues before the CDR3 finishes, and the germline J gene fills in the end. The chain links TRBV29-1 to TRBJ1-2; D remains unclear. V dropped 5 bases and J dropped 6 bases, with 7 bases sitting between them. The length of the CDR3 is 10 residues. Germline V gives CDR1 SQVTM, CDR2 ANQGSEA. The CDR3 here is CSVQENGYTF. The CDR3 DNA, read in part, is TGCAGCGTTCAGGAAAATGGC.

This clone was recorded many times. From the germline J gene comes the end of the CDR3, since the read stops 3 residues before it. The gene calls are TRBV30 and TRBJ1-2; D is perhaps TRBD1 (5 bases). CDR3 length: 14 residues. V lost 1 base, J lost 5 bases, and 14 bases lay in between. Per the germline V gene, CDR1 is GTSNPN and CDR2 is SVGIG (reference sequence). The DNA read from the CDR3 is TGTGCCTGGAGTGACCCCCGGAAGGGGTATGGC. Its translation: CAWSDPRKGYG. The complete CDR3 protein is CAWSDPRKGYGYTF.

Ten or more counts support this clone. The read ends 3 residues shy of where the CDR3 ends; the end is completed using the germline J gene. The genes are TRBV27 and TRBJ2-7, with D unclear. Per the germline V gene, CDR1 is MNHEY and CDR2 is SMNVEV (reference sequence). V gave up 5 bases and J gave up 4 bases, with 6 bases separating them. The CDR3 has 11 amino acids. The CDR3 bases that were read are TGTGCCAGCAGTCGACTTTACGAG. Encoded protein: CASSRLYE. In full, the CDR3 reads CASSRLYEQYF.

This clone turned up a few times. The read gets to within 3 residues of the CDR3 end, and the germline J gene fills in the rest. The V call is TRBV7-2, the J call TRBJ2-3, with 7 positions matching TRBD1. CDR1 is SGHTA, CDR2 FQGNSA, per germline. The CDR3 loop spans 15 amino acids. The covered CDR3 bases are TGTGCCAGCAGGCCTACTGGGACAGCCCAAGAGACG. Protein product: CASRPTGTAQET. Given in full, the CDR3 is CASRPTGTAQETQYF.

This clone was observed at least ten times. Coverage ceases 3 residues before the CDR3 finishes, and the germline J gene fills in the end. The genes are TRBV11-2 and TRBJ1-2, with D perhaps TRBD1 (5 bases). Between the trimmed V and J ends, which lost 2 bases and 7 bases, there was a span of 14 bases. Germline CDR1 and CDR2: SGHAT and FQNNGV. This CDR3 spans 14 amino acids. Incomplete CDR3 DNA: TGTGCCAGCAGCTTACAGGGTGTGTCGGGTGGC. Amino acid sequence: CASSLQGVSGG. The full CDR3 protein is CASSLQGVSGGYTF.

Ten or more counts support this clone. The part of the CDR3 DNA that was read is TGCGCCAGCAGCCCGAGCCAAGGGGACAGTCATAGCAATCAGCCC. It is translated as CASSPSQGDSHSNQP. The entire CDR3 is CASSPSQGDSHSNQPQHF. The chain combines TRBV23-1 with TRBJ1-5; 7 nucleotides match TRBD1. From the germline J gene comes the end of the CDR3, since the read stops 3 residues before it. TRBV23-1 is an open reading frame whose function is uncertain. Trimming at V came to 6 bases and at J to 0 bases, leaving 14 bases not matched to a gene. The CDR3 extends over 18 amino acids.

This clone came up a few times. The read finishes 3 residues shy of the CDR3 end, and the germline J gene is used to complete it. The genes are TRBV10-2 and TRBJ2-5; 14 bases agree with TRBD2. Germline V CDR1 and CDR2: WSHSY, SAAADI. The CDR3 consists of 18 residues. With 2 bases clipped from V and 3 bases from J, the junction kept 8 bases outside the gene matches. The covered CDR3 bases are TGCGCCAGCAGTGAGCGAATCGGACTAGCGGGGGGAAAAGAGACC. As protein: CASSERIGLAGGKET. The entire CDR3 sequence reads CASSERIGLAGGKETQYF.

This clone was found many times. Partial CDR3 DNA: TGCGCCAGCAACGTCAGGGATACCACGAACACCGGGGAG. It translates to CASNVRDTTNTGE. In full, the CDR3 reads CASNVRDTTNTGELFF. J is TRBJ2-2 and V is TRBV5-1, with D perhaps matching TRBD1 (5 bases). The CDR3 extends 3 residues past the end of the read, so its final part is completed from the germline J gene. This CDR3 contains 16 residues. The germline V and J ends were trimmed by 6 bases and 0 bases, with 15 bases remaining between them. Germline assignment: CDR1 SGHRS and CDR2 YFSETQ.

This clone was seen at least ten times. The observed sequence ends 3 residues before the CDR3 terminus, with the missing tail filled in from the germline J gene. The chain joins TRBV5-1 to TRBJ2-3; 9 bases map to TRBD2. Germline V gene sequence: CDR1 SGHRS, CDR2 YFSETQ. The CDR3 spans 16 residues. J lost 1 base, V lost 1 base, and 4 bases had no gene match. CDR3 in amino acids: CASSLTVAGGTDTQYF. The part of the CDR3 DNA that was read is TGCGCCAGCAGCTTGACGGTAGCGGGGGGCACAGATACG.

About this clone: The CDR3 end lies 3 residues beyond the end of the read and is filled in from the germline J gene. The chain recombines TRBV10-2 with TRBJ2-3; 10 bases line up with TRBD2. V lost 2 bases and J lost 0; bases outside the gene matches: 5. Germline loops: CDR1 WSHSY, CDR2 SAAADI. The CDR3 has 17 residues. The CDR3 bases that were read are TGCGCCAGCAGTGAGCTAAGCGGGGGGGGTAGCACAGATACG. It yields the protein CASSELSGGGSTDT. The full CDR3 protein reads CASSELSGGGSTDTQYF.

This clone appeared many times. Read coverage stops 3 residues before the CDR3 terminus; the germline J gene supplies the remainder. The rearrangement joins TRBV19 to TRBJ1-1, with 9 positions matching TRBD1. Trimming cost V 5 bases and J 3 bases; bases outside gene matches: 13. Germline CDR1 is LNHDA and CDR2 is SQIVND (reference sequence). CDR3 length: 17 amino acids. CDR3 loop: CASSAFGTGTGDTEAFF. The sequenced CDR3 bases are TGTGCCAGTAGTGCGTTTGGGACAGGGACCGGTGACACTGAA.

This clone has at least ten counts. The observed sequence ends 3 residues before the CDR3 terminus, with the missing tail filled in from the germline J gene. This chain joins TRBV5-4 and TRBJ2-7; D is undetermined. The germline V and J ends were trimmed by 0 bases and 6 bases, with 16 bases remaining between them. Germline loops: CDR1 SGHNT, CDR2 YYREEE (reference sequence). The CDR3 covers 15 residues. The CDR3 sequence: CASSLDLQLYSEQYF. The covered CDR3 bases are TGTGCCAGCAGCTTGGACCTGCAACTTTACTCCGAG. Full variable domain (outside the CDR3, taken from reference TRBV5-4 and TRBJ2-7): ETGVTQSPTHLIKTRGQQVTLRCSSQSGHNTVSWYQQALGQGPQFIFQYYREEENGRGNFPPRFSGLQFPNYSSELNVNALELDDSALYLCASSLDLQLYSEQYFGPGTRLTVT.

This clone showed up many times. The read is 3 residues too short to cover the CDR3 end, so that end is filled in from the germline J gene. The genes are TRBV5-4 and TRBJ2-5, with 9 nucleotides matching TRBD1. This CDR3 is built from 14 residues. The V and J ends lost 4 bases and 1 base, in that order; junction bases with no gene match: 2. The germline CDR1 and CDR2 sequences are SGHNT and YYREEE (reference sequence). The CDR3 bases that were read are TGTGCCAGCAGCGGGACAGGGTCCCAAGAGACC. Amino acid sequence: CASSGTGSQET. The whole CDR3 sequence reads CASSGTGSQETQYF.

Ten or more counts support this clone. The read ends 3 residues before the CDR3 terminus; that terminus is restored from the germline J gene. The rearrangement joins TRBV30 to TRBJ1-1; 7 bases are a match to TRBD1. J gave up 3 bases and V 3 bases, and 4 bases lay outside the gene matches. This CDR3 region has 13 residues. Germline V gene sequence: CDR1 GTSNPN, CDR2 SVGIG (reference sequence). The part of the CDR3 DNA that was read is TGTGCCTGGAGAGGGGGCAGAGACACTGAA. The encoded protein is CAWRGGRDTE. The complete CDR3 reads CAWRGGRDTEAFF. The full variable domain, with the rest looked up from reference TRBV30 and TRBJ1-1, is SQTIHQWPATLVQPVGSPLSLECTVEGTSNPNLYWYRQAAGRGLQLLFYSVGIGQISSEVPQNLSASRPQDRQFILSSKKLLLSDSGFYLCAWRGGRDTEAFFGQGTRLTVV.

This clone was observed many times. The read ends 3 residues shy of where the CDR3 ends; the end is completed using the germline J gene. The chain combines TRBV7-9 with TRBJ2-2, with a tentative D call TRBD2 (5 bases). V lost 2 bases and J 6 bases, leaving 13 bases between the germline ends. CDR3 length: 15 amino acids. Looked up from germline, CDR1 is SEHNR and CDR2 is FQNEAQ (reference sequence). The CDR3 DNA, read in part, is TGTGCCAGCAGCTTAAGGACGGGGAGTCCCGGGGAG. Residues: CASSLRTGSPGE. The entire CDR3 protein is CASSLRTGSPGELFF.

This clone came up many times. The read ends 3 residues early relative to the CDR3; the germline J gene fills the gap. V usage is TRBV19 and J usage is TRBJ2-1; 9 bases map to TRBD2. This CDR3 is built from 18 residues. Unmatched junction bases numbered 11, after V lost 5 bases and J lost 0 bases. Germline V CDR1 and CDR2: LNHDA, SQIVND (reference sequence). The CDR3: CASSPLGSGGSSYNEQFF. The CDR3 DNA, read in part, is TGTGCCAGTAGTCCCCTGGGTAGCGGGGGTAGCTCCTACAATGAG.

This clone was counted ten times or more. Read sequence stops 3 residues before the CDR3 end, and the germline J gene provides the missing end. The rearrangement uses TRBV9 and TRBJ2-5; TRBD2 matches 14 bases. V was clipped by 3 bases and J by 5 bases; unmatched bases: 6. Germline values: CDR1 SGDLS, CDR2 YYNGEE. The CDR3 extends over 16 amino acids. CDR3 region: CASSAGTSGGGETQYF. The sequenced CDR3 bases are TGTGCCAGCAGCGCCGGGACTAGCGGGGGTGGGGAGACC.